The source of this T cell receptor beta chain is a study of PD-L1 blockade in urothelial cancer. Profiled with immunoSEQ multiplex PCR; TCRdb holds only in-frame clones, not every one. The sample includes roughly 30,000 clones, around 87% of them seen just once. The germline V gene encodes CDR1 SGHDT and CDR2 YYEEEE. The ends were cut back, 4 bases at V and 0 bases at J, with 13 bases in the middle. The CDR3 has 15 residues. The chain links TRBV5-6 to TRBJ1-1, with no clear D. This receptor was identified in a man aged 45 to 65 with urothelial cancer. The sample was PBMCs, taken around atezolizumab (anti-PD-L1) treatment. The CDR3 protein is CASSPRRFMNTEAFF. The DNA of the CDR3 is TGTGCCAGCAGCCCCCGGAGGTTCATGAACACTGAAGCTTTCTTT. The full variable domain, rest sourced from reference TRBV5-6 and TRBJ1-1, is DAGVTQSPTHLIKTRGQQVTLRCSPKSGHDTVSWYQQALGQGPQFIFQYYEEEERQRGNFPDRFSGHQFPNYSSELNVNALLLGDSALYLCASSPRRFMNTEAFFGQGTRLTVV.